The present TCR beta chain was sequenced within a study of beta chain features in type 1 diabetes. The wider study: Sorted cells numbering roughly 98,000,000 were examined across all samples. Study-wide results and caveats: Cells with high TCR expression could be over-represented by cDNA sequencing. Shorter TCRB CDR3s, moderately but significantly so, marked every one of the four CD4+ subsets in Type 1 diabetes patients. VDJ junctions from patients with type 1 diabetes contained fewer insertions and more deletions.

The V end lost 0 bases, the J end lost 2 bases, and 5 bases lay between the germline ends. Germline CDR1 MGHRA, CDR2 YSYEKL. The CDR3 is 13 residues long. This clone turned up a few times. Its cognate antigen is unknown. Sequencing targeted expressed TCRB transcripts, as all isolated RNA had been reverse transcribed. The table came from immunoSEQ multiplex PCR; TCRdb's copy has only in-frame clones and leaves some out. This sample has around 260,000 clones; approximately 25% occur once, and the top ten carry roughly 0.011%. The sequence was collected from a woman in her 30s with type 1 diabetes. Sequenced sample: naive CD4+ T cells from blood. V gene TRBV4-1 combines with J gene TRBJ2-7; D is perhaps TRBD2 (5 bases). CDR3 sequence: CASSQEEAYEQYF. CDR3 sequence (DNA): TGCGCCAGCAGCCAAGAGGAGGCCTACGAGCAGTACTTC.